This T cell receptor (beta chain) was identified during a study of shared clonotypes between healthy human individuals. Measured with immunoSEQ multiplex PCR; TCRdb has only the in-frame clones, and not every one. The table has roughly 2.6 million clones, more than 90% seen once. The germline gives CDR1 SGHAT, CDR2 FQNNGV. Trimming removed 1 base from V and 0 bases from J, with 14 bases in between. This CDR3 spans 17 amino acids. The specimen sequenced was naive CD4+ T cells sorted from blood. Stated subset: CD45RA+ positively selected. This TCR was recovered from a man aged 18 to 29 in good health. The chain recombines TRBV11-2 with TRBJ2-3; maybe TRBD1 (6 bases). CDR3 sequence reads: CASSLGTGGPSTDTQYF. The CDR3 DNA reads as TGTGCCAGCAGCTTAGGAACTGGGGGCCCTAGCACAGATACGCAGTATTTT.